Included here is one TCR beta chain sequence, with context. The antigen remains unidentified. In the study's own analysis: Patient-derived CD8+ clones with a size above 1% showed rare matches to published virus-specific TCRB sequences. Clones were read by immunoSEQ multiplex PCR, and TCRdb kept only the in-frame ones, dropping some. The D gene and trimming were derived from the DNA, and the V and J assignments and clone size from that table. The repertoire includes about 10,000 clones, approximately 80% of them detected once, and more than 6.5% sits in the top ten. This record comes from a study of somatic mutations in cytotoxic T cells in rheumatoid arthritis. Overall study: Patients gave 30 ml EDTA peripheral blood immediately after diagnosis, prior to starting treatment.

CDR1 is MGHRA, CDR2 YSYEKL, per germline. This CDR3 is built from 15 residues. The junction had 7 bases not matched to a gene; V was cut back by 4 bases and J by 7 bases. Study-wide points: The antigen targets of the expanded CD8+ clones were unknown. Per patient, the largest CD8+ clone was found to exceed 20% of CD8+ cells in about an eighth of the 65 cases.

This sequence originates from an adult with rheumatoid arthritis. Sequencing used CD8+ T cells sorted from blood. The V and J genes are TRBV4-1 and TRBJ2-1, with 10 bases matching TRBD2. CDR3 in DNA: TGCGCCAGCAGCCGGCCAGCGGGAGGGTATAATGAGCAGTTCTTC. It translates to CASSRPAGGYNEQFF.